This TCR beta chain stems from a study of CXCR3-negative and CXCR3-positive naive CD8 T cells. There are 14 residues in the CDR3. CDR1 is MDHEN and CDR2 is SYDVKM in the germline V gene. Through 5' RACE with UMI labels, the TRB cDNA libraries were prepared. TCRdb derives one entry per CDR3 protein from the 5' RACE reads, leaving out DNA. The table lists 75,000 to 95,000 distinct CDR3 sequences. The chain carries TRBV28 and TRBJ1-5; TCRdb proposes TRBD1, but this gene call is untestable without DNA. The sequencing sample was made of naive CXCR3- CD8+ T cells from blood. Described subset: CD45RO-CCR7+CD27+CD95- naive CD8+ T cells lacking CXCR3 (TNR3-). The clonotype comes from a human donor in good health. Some clones in this sample may be carry-over from other donors' samples. The CDR3 sequence is CASSWGARDQPQHF. Based on the CDR3 plus reference TRBV28 and TRBJ1-5, the full variable domain is DVKVTQSSRYLVKRTGEKVFLECVQDMDHENMFWYRQDPGLGLRLIYFSYDVKMKEKGDIPEGYSVSREKKERFSLILESASTNQTSMYLCASSWGARDQPQHFGDGTRLSIL.